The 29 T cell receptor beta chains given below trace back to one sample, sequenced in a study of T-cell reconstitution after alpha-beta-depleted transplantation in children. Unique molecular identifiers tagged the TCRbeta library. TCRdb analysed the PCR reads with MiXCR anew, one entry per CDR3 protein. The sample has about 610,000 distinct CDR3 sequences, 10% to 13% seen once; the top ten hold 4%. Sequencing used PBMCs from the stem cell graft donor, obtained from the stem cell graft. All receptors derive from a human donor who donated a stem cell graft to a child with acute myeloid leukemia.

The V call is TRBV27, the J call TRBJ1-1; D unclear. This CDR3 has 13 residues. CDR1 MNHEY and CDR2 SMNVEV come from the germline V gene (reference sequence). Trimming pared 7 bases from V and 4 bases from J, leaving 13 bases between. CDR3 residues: CASTLSWGTEAFF. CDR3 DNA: TGTGCCAGCACTCTAAGTTGGGGCACTGAAGCTTTCTTT.

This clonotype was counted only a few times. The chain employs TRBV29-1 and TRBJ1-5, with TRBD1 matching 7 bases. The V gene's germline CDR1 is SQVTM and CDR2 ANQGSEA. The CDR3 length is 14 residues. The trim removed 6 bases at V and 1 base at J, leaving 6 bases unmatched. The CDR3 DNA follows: TGCAGCGTCACAGAGGGGGCAAGCAATCAGCCCCAGCATTTT. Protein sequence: CSVTEGASNQPQHF.

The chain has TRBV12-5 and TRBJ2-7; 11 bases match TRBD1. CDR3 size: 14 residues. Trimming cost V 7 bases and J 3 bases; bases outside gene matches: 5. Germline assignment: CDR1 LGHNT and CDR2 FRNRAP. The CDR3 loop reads CASAWDRGDYEQYF. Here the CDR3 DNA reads TGTGCTAGTGCCTGGGACAGGGGGGACTACGAGCAGTACTTC.

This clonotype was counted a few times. The DNA of the CDR3 is TGTGCCAGCAGCTTTGCCCGAAACAATGAGCAGTTCTTC. Translated, it gives CASSFARNNEQFF. V gene TRBV7-9 combines with J gene TRBJ2-1; D unclear. Per the germline V gene, CDR1 is SEHNR and CDR2 is FQNEAQ (reference sequence). V lost 3 bases to trimming and J lost 5 bases, with 8 bases between them. The CDR3 spans 13 residues.

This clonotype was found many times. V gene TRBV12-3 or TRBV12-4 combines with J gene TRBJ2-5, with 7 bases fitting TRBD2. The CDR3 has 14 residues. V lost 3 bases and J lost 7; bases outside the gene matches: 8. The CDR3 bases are TGTGCCAGCAGTTTGTGGGAGGGCCTAGGGACCCAGTACTTC. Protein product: CASSLWEGLGTQYF.

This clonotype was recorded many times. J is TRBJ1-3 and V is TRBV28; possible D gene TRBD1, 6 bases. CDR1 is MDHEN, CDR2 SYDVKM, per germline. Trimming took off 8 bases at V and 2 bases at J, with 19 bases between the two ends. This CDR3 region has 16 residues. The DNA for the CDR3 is TGTGCCAGCCCCCCACAGGGAACGAAACCTGGAAACACCATATATTTT. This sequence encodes CASPPQGTKPGNTIYF.

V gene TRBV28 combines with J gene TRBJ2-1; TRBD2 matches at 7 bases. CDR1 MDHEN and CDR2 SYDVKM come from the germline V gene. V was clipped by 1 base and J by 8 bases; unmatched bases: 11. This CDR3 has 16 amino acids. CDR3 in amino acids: CASSLSRLGGNDEQFF. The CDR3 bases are TGTGCCAGCAGTTTATCACGGCTGGGGGGGAACGATGAGCAGTTCTTC. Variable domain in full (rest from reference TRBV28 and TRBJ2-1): DVKVTQSSRYLVKRTGEKVFLECVQDMDHENMFWYRQDPGLGLRLIYFSYDVKMKEKGDIPEGYSVSREKKERFSLILESASTNQTSMYLCASSLSRLGGNDEQFFGPGTRLTVL.

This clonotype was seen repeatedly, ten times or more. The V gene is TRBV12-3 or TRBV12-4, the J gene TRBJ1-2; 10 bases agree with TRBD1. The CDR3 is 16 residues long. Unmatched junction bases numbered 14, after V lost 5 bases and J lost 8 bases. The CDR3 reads CASSPESSDRGRGYTF. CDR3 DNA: TGTGCCAGCAGTCCGGAGTCTAGCGACAGGGGGCGAGGCTACACCTTC.

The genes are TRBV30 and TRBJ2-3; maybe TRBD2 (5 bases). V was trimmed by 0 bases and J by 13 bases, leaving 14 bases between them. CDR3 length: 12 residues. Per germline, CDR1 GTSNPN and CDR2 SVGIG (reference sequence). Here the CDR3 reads CAWSVLGSRKYF. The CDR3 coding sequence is TGTGCCTGGAGTGTACTGGGGAGCAGAAAGTATTTT.

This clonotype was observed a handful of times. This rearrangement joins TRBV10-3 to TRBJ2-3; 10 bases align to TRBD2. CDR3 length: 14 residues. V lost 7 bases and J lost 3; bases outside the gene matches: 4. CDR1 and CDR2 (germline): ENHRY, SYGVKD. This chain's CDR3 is CAIKAGGVTDTQYF. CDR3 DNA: TGTGCCATCAAAGCGGGAGGGGTTACAGATACGCAGTATTTT.

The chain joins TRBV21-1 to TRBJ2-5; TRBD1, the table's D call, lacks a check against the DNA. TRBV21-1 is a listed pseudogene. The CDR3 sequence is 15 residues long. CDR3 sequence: CASRRSGRDEETQYF. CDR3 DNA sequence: TGTGCCAGCAGACGGTCGGGAAGGGACGAGGAGACCCAGTACTTC.

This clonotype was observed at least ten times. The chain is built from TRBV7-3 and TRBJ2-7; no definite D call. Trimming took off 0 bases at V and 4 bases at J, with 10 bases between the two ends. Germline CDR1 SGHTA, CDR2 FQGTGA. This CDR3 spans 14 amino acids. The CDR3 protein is CASSLTPGPYEQYF. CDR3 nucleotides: TGTGCCAGCAGCTTAACCCCCGGGCCTTACGAGCAGTACTTC.

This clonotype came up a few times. CDR3 amino acids: CASSQDREGADTQYF. The DNA of the CDR3 is TGCGCCAGCAGCCAAGACCGGGAGGGGGCAGATACGCAGTATTTT. The chain combines TRBV4-3 with TRBJ2-3; 8 positions match TRBD2. Germline lookup yields CDR1 LGHNA and CDR2 YSLEER. Trimming took 0 bases from V and 4 from J; bases not matched to a gene: 3. The CDR3 sequence is 15 residues long.

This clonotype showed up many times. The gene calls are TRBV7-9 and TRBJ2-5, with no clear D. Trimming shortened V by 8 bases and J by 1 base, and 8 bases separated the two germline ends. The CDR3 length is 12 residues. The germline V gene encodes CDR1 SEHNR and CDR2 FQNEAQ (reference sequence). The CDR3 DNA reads TGTGCCAGCGCATTCAGCCAAGAGACCCAGTACTTC. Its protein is CASAFSQETQYF.

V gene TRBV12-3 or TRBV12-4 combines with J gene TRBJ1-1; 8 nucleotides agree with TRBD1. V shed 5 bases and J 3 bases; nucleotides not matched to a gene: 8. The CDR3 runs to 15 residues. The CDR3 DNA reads TGTGCCAGCAGTCTGAGACAGGGGCGGCACACTGAAGCTTTCTTT. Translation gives CASSLRQGRHTEAFF.

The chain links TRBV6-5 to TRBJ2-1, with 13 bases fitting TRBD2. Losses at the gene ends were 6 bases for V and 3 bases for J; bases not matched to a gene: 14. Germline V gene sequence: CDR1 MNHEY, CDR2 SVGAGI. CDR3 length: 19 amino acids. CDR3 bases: TGTGCCAGCAGCGTCAGGACTAGCGGGAGCTCAGTCTTCTACAATGAGCAGTTCTTC. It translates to CASSVRTSGSSVFYNEQFF.

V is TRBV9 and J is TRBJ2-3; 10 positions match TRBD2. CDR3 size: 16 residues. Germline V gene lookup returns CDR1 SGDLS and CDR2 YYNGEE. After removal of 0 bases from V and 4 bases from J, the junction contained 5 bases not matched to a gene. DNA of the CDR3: TGTGCCAGCAGCGTAGGAGCGGGAGGGCCCGCAGATACGCAGTATTTT. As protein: CASSVGAGGPADTQYF.

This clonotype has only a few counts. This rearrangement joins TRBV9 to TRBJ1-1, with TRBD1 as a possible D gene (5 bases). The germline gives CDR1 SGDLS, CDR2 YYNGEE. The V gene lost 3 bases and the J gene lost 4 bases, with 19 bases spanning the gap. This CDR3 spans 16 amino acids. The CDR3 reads CASSAGLGGLGTEAFF. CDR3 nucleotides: TGTGCCAGCAGCGCAGGGCTGGGGGGGTTGGGCACTGAAGCTTTCTTT. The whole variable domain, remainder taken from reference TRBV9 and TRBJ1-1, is DSGVTQTPKHLITATGQRVTLRCSPRSGDLSVYWYQQSLDQGLQFLIQYYNGEERAKGNILERFSAQQFPDLHSELNLSSLELGDSALYFCASSAGLGGLGTEAFFGQGTRLTVV.

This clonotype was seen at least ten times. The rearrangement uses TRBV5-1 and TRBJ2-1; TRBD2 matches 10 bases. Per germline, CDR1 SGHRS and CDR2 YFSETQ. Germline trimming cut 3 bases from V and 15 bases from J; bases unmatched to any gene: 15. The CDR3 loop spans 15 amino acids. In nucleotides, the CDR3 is TGCGCCAGCAGCTCCCTTCGGGGAAGCGGGGGGGAGGGGTTCTTC. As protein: CASSSLRGSGGEGFF.

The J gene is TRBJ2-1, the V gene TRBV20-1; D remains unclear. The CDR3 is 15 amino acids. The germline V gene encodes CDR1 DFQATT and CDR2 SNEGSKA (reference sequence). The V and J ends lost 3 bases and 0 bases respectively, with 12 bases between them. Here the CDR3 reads CSARMGSLSYNEQFF. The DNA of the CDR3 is TGCAGTGCTAGGATGGGTAGCCTCTCCTACAATGAGCAGTTCTTC.

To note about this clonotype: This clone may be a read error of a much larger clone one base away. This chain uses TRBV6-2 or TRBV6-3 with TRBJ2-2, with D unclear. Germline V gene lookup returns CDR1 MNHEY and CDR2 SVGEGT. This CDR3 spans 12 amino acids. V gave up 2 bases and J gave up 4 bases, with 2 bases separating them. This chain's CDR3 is CASSYATGELFF. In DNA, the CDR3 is TGTGCCAGCAGTTACGCCACCGGGGAGCTGTTTTTT.

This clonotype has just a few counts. CDR3 sequence reads: CSVGSASGGVYNEQFF. Written as DNA, the CDR3 is TGCAGCGTTGGATCGGCTAGCGGGGGGGTCTACAATGAGCAGTTCTTC. The rearrangement links TRBV29-1 to TRBJ2-1; the match to TRBD2 covers 12 bases. CDR1 and CDR2 (germline): SQVTM, ANQGSEA. The CDR3 has 16 residues. The V gene end was trimmed by 4 bases and the J gene end by 3 bases; junction bases not matched to a gene: 7.

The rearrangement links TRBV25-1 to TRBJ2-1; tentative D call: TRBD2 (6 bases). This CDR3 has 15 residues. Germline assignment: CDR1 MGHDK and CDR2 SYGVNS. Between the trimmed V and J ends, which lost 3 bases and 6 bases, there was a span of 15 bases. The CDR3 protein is CASSETGAIGNEQFF. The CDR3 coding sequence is TGTGCCAGCAGTGAGACGGGAGCAATCGGCAATGAGCAGTTCTTC.

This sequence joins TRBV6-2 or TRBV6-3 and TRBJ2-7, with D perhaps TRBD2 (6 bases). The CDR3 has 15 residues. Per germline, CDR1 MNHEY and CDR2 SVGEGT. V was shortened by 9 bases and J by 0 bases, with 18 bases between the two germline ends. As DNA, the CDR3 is TGTGCCAGTTCCAAGGAGCGGGCGATCTCCTACGAGCAGTACTTC. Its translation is CASSKERAISYEQYF.

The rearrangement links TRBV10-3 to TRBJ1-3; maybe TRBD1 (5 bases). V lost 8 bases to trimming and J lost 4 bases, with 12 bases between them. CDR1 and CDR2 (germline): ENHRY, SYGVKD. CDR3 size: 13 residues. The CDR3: CAIGGGPGNTIYF. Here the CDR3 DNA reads TGTGCCATCGGCGGGGGTCCCGGAAACACCATATATTTT.

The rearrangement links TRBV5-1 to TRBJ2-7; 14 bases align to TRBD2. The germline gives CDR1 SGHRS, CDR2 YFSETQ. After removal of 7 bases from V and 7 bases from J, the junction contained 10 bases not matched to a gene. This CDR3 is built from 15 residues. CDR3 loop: CASSEGLAGVKEQYF. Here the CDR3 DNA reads TGCGCCAGCTCGGAGGGACTAGCGGGAGTGAAAGAGCAGTACTTC.

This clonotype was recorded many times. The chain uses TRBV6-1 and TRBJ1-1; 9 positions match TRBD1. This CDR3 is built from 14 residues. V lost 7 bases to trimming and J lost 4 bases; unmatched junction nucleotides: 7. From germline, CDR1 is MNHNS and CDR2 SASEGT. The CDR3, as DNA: TGTGCCAGCAAGAGGACAGGGGTAGGCACTGAAGCTTTCTTT. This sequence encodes CASKRTGVGTEAFF.

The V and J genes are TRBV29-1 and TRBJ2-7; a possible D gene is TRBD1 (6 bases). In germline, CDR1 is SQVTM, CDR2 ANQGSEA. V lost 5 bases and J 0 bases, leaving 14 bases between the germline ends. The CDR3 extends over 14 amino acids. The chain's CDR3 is CSVQKGVSSYEQYF. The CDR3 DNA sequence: TGCAGCGTTCAAAAGGGGGTTTCCTCCTACGAGCAGTACTTC.

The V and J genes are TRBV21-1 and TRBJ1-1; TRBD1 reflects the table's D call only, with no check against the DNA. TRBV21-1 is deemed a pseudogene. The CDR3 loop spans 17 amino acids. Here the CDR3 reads CASSSTGGEFMNTEAFF. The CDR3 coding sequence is TGTGCCAGCAGCAGCACAGGGGGCGAATTCATGAACACTGAAGCTTTCTTT.